Below are 10 T cell receptor beta chains sequenced from a single sample in a study of OX40 agonist ivuxolimab in advanced cancers. Sequenced by immunoSEQ multiplex PCR; TCRdb stores in-frame clones only, minus some. The sample includes roughly 91,000 clones, around 96% of them seen just once. The sample consisted of CD4+ or CD8+ T cells sorted from blood, taken in a trial of the OX40 agonist ivuxolimab. Receptor source: an adult with an advanced solid tumor such as melanoma, head and neck, liver or kidney cancer.

V usage is TRBV6-1 and J usage is TRBJ1-2; D gene uncertain. The V and J ends lost 2 bases and 6 bases respectively, with 10 bases between them. The CDR3 spans 13 residues. Germline CDR1 is MNHNS and CDR2 is SASEGT. CDR3 loop: CASSEWVTHGYTF. DNA of the CDR3: TGTGCCAGCAGTGAATGGGTGACCCATGGCTACACCTTC.

V and J are TRBV27 and TRBJ2-7, with 9 bases identical to TRBD2. V was pared by 5 bases and J by 2 bases, with 4 bases of the junction left unmatched. CDR1 is MNHEY, CDR2 SMNVEV, per germline (reference sequence). The CDR3 contains 14 residues. Here the CDR3 DNA reads TGTGCCAGCAGTCAATGGACTAGCGCCTACGAGCAGTACTTC. It encodes CASSQWTSAYEQYF.

In regard to this clone: Mismatch with germline at one junction end may stem from a read error. The V and J genes are TRBV4-2 and TRBJ1-2, with 7 positions matching TRBD1. The CDR3 consists of 15 residues. Germline V gene sequence: CDR1 LGHNA, CDR2 YNFKEQ. The chain's CDR3 is CASGQGVGAFYGYTF. In DNA form, the CDR3 reads TGTGCCAGCGGCCAGGGGGTGGGCGCATTCTATGGCTACACCTTC.

The V gene is TRBV19, the J gene TRBJ1-1; a possible D gene is TRBD1 (5 bases). CDR3 length: 11 residues. CDR1 LNHDA and CDR2 SQIVND come from the germline V gene (reference sequence). The V end was cut by 11 bases, the J end by 10 bases, with 17 bases between. The CDR3 loop reads CASSRGLLAFF. The DNA for the CDR3 is TGTGCCTCCTCGAGGGGATTGTTAGCTTTCTTT.

The gene calls are TRBV9 and TRBJ2-1, with D maybe TRBD1 (5 bases). Deletions cut 2 bases from V and 6 bases from J, with 15 bases between. The CDR3 covers 15 residues. Germline V gene data show CDR1 as SGDLS and CDR2 as YYNGEE. This chain's CDR3 is CASSVEGASGNEQFF. In DNA form, the CDR3 reads TGTGCCAGCAGCGTCGAAGGGGCCAGTGGCAATGAGCAGTTCTTC.

The chain employs TRBV6-5 and TRBJ1-1; D ambiguous. The V end was cut by 5 bases, the J end by 3 bases, with 7 bases between. Per the germline V gene, CDR1 is MNHEY and CDR2 is SVGAGI. This CDR3 is built from 12 residues. The CDR3 DNA reads TGTGCCAGCAGTAAGGGATACACTGAAGCTTTCTTT. It yields the protein CASSKGYTEAFF.

The rearrangement uses TRBV30 and TRBJ1-2; possible D gene TRBD1, 5 bases. There are 14 residues in the CDR3. Germline V gene sequence: CDR1 GTSNPN, CDR2 SVGIG (reference sequence). Trimming shortened V by 4 bases and J by 5 bases, and 17 bases separated the two germline ends. The CDR3 loop reads CAWINPERGYGYTF. The CDR3 DNA reads as TGTGCCTGGATAAACCCGGAGAGGGGTTATGGCTACACCTTC.

This clone has just one count. This chain connects TRBV4-1 to TRBJ2-7; possible D gene TRBD2, 6 bases. CDR1 and CDR2 (germline): MGHRA, YSYEKL. The CDR3 is 13 amino acids. The V end was cut by 2 bases, the J end by 3 bases, with 8 bases between. The CDR3 nucleotides read TGCGCCAGCAGCCAAACTAGCAGCTACGAGCAGTACTTC. Translating it yields CASSQTSSYEQYF.

V and J are TRBV27 and TRBJ1-1; TRBD1 agrees at 7 bases. The CDR3 totals 14 residues. The trim removed 1 base at V and 3 bases at J, leaving 2 bases unmatched. CDR1 is MNHEY, CDR2 SMNVEV, per germline (reference sequence). The CDR3 loop reads CASSLFRGDTEAFF. CDR3 bases: TGTGCCAGCAGTTTATTCAGGGGGGACACTGAAGCTTTCTTT.

This clone occurred a few times. This chain links TRBV7-2 with TRBJ2-2; D is tentatively TRBD1 or TRBD2 (5 bases each). V lost 11 bases, J lost 0 bases, and 10 bases lay in between. Looked up from germline, CDR1 is SGHTA and CDR2 is FQGNSA. This CDR3 has 13 amino acids. CDR3 in DNA: TGTGCCGAACGGGGCACGAACACCGGGGAGCTGTTTTTT. This translates into CAERGTNTGELFF.